The 15 T cell receptor beta chains below all came from one sample that was sequenced in a study of T-cell memory formation after mild COVID-19 (dated by TCRdb to the early 2020s). Receptors were amplified or captured by 5' RACE. This sample was sequenced with an Illumina NovaSeq 6000. The public reads were run again by TCRdb, first through fastp at Q25 and then through MiXCR, and only productive beta chains were kept. A single entry per CDR3 protein holds the most common genes and DNA from its merged rows. This sample is represented by approximately 270,000 distinct CDR3 sequences; around 15% of them were singletons. Clones ranked in the top ten supply approximately 25% of the sample. The sample comprised PBMCs or a T cell subset sorted from them (not recorded which). The receptor source for this set is a young man who had mild COVID-19 (a few samples of this study predate the infection). The sample titles of this study are shuffled in the database, so cell type and time point are left out; the donor was told from shared clones.

The table lists this clonotype with a few counts. The rearrangement joins TRBV5-6 to TRBJ1-1; no clear D. The V end lost 3 bases, the J end lost 3 bases, and 12 bases lay between the germline ends. Germline lookup yields CDR1 SGHDT and CDR2 YYEEEE. The CDR3 runs to 14 residues. This CDR3 is CASSSLGRDTEAFF. Here the CDR3 DNA reads TGTGCCAGCAGCTCCCTCGGTCGGGACACTGAAGCTTTCTTT.

V and J are TRBV12-3 or TRBV12-4 and TRBJ1-2; 7 bases match TRBD1. The CDR3 is 12 residues long. Losses at the gene ends were 6 bases for V and 7 bases for J; bases not matched to a gene: 5. In DNA form, the CDR3 reads TGTGCCAGCAGAATTTACAGGGGTGGCTACACCTTC. Translation gives CASRIYRGGYTF.

J is TRBJ2-7 and V is TRBV6-1; TRBD1 might be the D (7 bases). The germline V and J ends were trimmed by 4 bases and 3 bases, with 13 bases remaining between them. CDR3 length: 14 residues. Germline assignment: CDR1 MNHNS and CDR2 SASEGT. For the CDR3, the DNA is TGTGCCAGCAGTGGTCAGGGGGGTTACTACGAGCAGTACTTC. It translates to CASSGQGGYYEQYF.

The sample holds a few counts of this clonotype. The chain joins TRBV29-1 to TRBJ1-2; D may be TRBD1 (6 bases). Germline lookup yields CDR1 SQVTM and CDR2 ANQGSEA. This CDR3 has 14 amino acids. V dropped 2 bases and J dropped 2 bases, with 12 bases sitting between them. CDR3 amino acids: CSVELQGNNYGYTF. The DNA of the CDR3 is TGCAGCGTTGAACTCCAGGGGAACAACTATGGCTACACCTTC.

The rearrangement links TRBV30 to TRBJ1-5; D may be TRBD1 (6 bases). This CDR3 contains 13 residues. Trimming pared 1 base from V and 7 bases from J, leaving 11 bases between. Germline CDR1 reads GTSNPN; CDR2 reads SVGIG (reference sequence). In DNA, the CDR3 is TGTGCCTGGAGTGGTTTGGGGGCCCAGCCCCAGCATTTT. Translated, it gives CAWSGLGAQPQHF.

The J gene is TRBJ2-3, the V gene TRBV20-1, with 8 bases fitting TRBD2. V was pared by 6 bases and J by 5 bases, with 4 bases of the junction left unmatched. Per the germline V gene, CDR1 is DFQATT and CDR2 is SNEGSKA (reference sequence). This CDR3 has 12 residues. The CDR3 nucleotides read TGCAGTGCGTCGGGGGGGCTAGATACGCAGTATTTT. Protein: CSASGGLDTQYF.

This sequence joins TRBV4-2 and TRBJ2-5, with 8 bases lining up with TRBD2. This CDR3 is 16 amino acids long. Germline V CDR1 and CDR2: LGHNA, YNFKEQ. J was trimmed by 2 bases and V by 5 bases; bases with no gene match: 10. The CDR3 nucleotides are TGTGCCAGCAGCGCCAACCCAGCGGGGGCTCAAGAGACCCAGTACTTC. This gives the protein CASSANPAGAQETQYF.

This chain uses TRBV20-1 with TRBJ2-6, with 7 bases lining up with TRBD2. The CDR3 covers 20 residues. The V gene end was trimmed by 3 bases and the J gene end by 0 bases; junction bases not matched to a gene: 17. The germline gives CDR1 DFQATT, CDR2 SNEGSKA (reference sequence). The CDR3 region is CSARDRGRASGHSGANVLTF. The CDR3 DNA is TGCAGTGCTAGGGATCGCGGCCGGGCTAGCGGACACTCTGGGGCCAACGTCCTGACTTTC.

The chain joins TRBV6-4 to TRBJ2-3; D remains ambiguous. The V end lost 3 bases, the J end lost 2 bases, and 9 bases lay between the germline ends. Per germline, CDR1 MRHNA and CDR2 SNTAGT. The CDR3 runs 14 residues. Written as DNA, the CDR3 is TGTGCCAGCAGTGAAGACTCGACCACAGATACGCAGTATTTT. It codes for CASSEDSTTDTQYF.

This clonotype was seen a few times. The chain recombines TRBV5-1 with TRBJ1-6, with TRBD1 as a possible D gene (5 bases). The CDR3 runs 15 residues. Germline assignment: CDR1 SGHRS and CDR2 YFSETQ. Trimming removed 4 bases at V and 6 bases at J, with 14 bases between. CDR3 in amino acids: CASSTLGGSNSPLHF. The CDR3 coding sequence is TGCGCCAGCAGCACCCTCGGGGGAAGTAATTCACCCCTCCACTTT.

This clonotype occurred a few times. This chain connects TRBV7-9 to TRBJ1-1, with D possibly matching TRBD1 (5 bases). This CDR3 has 14 residues. V was clipped by 8 bases and J by 0 bases, with 13 bases between them. CDR1 is SEHNR, CDR2 FQNEAQ, per germline (reference sequence). The CDR3 coding sequence is TGTGCCAGCCAACACAGGTCAATGAACACTGAAGCTTTCTTT. Amino acid sequence: CASQHRSMNTEAFF.

This chain uses TRBV5-1 with TRBJ2-1, with D possibly TRBD2 on 6 matching bases. This CDR3 is 17 amino acids long. Per the germline V gene, CDR1 is SGHRS and CDR2 is YFSETQ. The V end was cut by 0 bases, the J end by 0 bases, with 13 bases between. CDR3 in amino acids: CASSLAGGPSSYNEQFF. CDR3 DNA sequence: TGCGCCAGCAGCTTGGCCGGGGGTCCGAGCTCCTACAATGAGCAGTTCTTC.

In this sample, this clonotype turned up a few times. The rearrangement links TRBV5-1 to TRBJ2-7; weak D call: TRBD1 (5 bases). The germline V and J ends were trimmed by 0 bases and 6 bases, with 10 bases remaining between them. CDR1 and CDR2 (germline): SGHRS, YFSETQ. The CDR3 loop spans 13 amino acids. CDR3 loop: CASSLAGRSEQYV. The CDR3 DNA follows: TGCGCCAGCAGCTTGGCAGGGCGAAGCGAGCAGTACGTC.

This clonotype was picked up a small number of times. This CDR3 reads CASSQGLAYNEQFF. The CDR3, as DNA: TGTGCCAGCAGCCAGGGTCTCGCCTACAATGAGCAGTTCTTC. This chain links TRBV2 with TRBJ2-1, with a possible D match to TRBD1 (5 bases). Trimming shortened V by 6 bases and J by 2 bases, and 11 bases separated the two germline ends. Germline CDR1 reads SNHLY; CDR2 reads FYNNEI. This CDR3 has 14 amino acids.

The chain uses TRBV6-2 or TRBV6-3 and TRBJ2-5; the D gene could be TRBD1 or TRBD2 (5 bases each). This CDR3 comprises 15 residues. V was trimmed by 2 bases and J by 4 bases, leaving 14 bases between them. Germline assignment: CDR1 MNHEY and CDR2 SVGEGT. The chain's CDR3 is CASSYSMGRGETQYF. The DNA of the CDR3 is TGTGCCAGCAGTTACAGTATGGGACGAGGAGAGACCCAGTACTTC.